These T cell receptor beta chains were read from a single sample in a study of T cells in localized non-small cell lung cancer. Assay used: immunoSEQ multiplex PCR; TCRdb lists only in-frame clones, some missing. The table has 50,000 to 75,000 clones, approximately 89% seen once. The sequencing used peripheral blood, collected before any cancer treatment. The receptors originated from a man aged 40 to 75 with stage I lung adenocarcinoma. The CDR3 runs from the conserved cysteine through the conserved F or W. D genes are given only for firm matches. The listing skips clone size in some rows; elsewhere it reads once, few, many or a size class.

D gene	CDR3 length	V gene	J gene	clone size	CDR3 protein	CDR3 DNA
TRBD2	16	TRBV4-2	TRBJ2-3	.	CASSQGLAGGPDTQYF	TGTGCCAGCAGCCAAGGACTAGCGGGAGGGCCAGATACGCAGTATTTT
TRBD1	14	TRBV5-8	TRBJ1-5	.	CASSLDRGNQPQHF	TGTGCCAGCAGCTTGGACAGGGGAAATCAGCCCCAGCATTTT
.	17	TRBV11-2	TRBJ2-2	.	CASSIRATDENTGELFF	TGTGCCAGCAGCATCCGGGCCACAGACGAGAACACCGGGGAGCTGTTTTTT
.	14	TRBV6-1	TRBJ2-2	few	CASSEWGSTGELFF	TGTGCCAGCAGTGAATGGGGGTCCACCGGGGAGCTGTTTTTT
TRBD2	13	TRBV27	TRBJ2-1	.	CATKTTSRNEQFF	TGTGCCACCAAAACGACTAGCCGGAATGAGCAGTTCTTC
TRBD1	15	TRBV6-1	TRBJ1-5	.	CASSETGGWDQPQHF	TGTGCCAGCAGTGAGACAGGGGGTTGGGATCAGCCCCAGCATTTT
.	16	TRBV29-1	TRBJ2-1	.	CSVEELLGSSYNEQFF	TGCAGCGTTGAAGAACTTTTGGGGAGCTCCTACAATGAGCAGTTCTTC
TRBD2	14	TRBV5-1	TRBJ2-3	.	CASSLGLAGDTQYF	TGCGCCAGCAGCTTGGGACTAGCGGGAGATACGCAGTATTTT
.	18	TRBV9	TRBJ2-3	.	CASSVEGGGAGSTDTQYF	TGTGCCAGCAGCGTAGAAGGGGGCGGTGCGGGGAGCACAGATACGCAGTATTTT
.	15	TRBV5-1	TRBJ2-1	few	CASSLTGTPSDEQFF	TGCGCCAGCAGCCTCACCGGGACTCCAAGCGATGAGCAGTTCTTC
.	13	TRBV18	TRBJ1-5	once	CASSPGGGQPQHF	TGTGCCAGCTCACCAGGGGGGGGTCAGCCCCAGCATTTT
.	15	TRBV2	TRBJ2-2	few	CASTSGTTNTGELFF	TGTGCCAGCACGAGTGGGACCACAAACACCGGGGAGCTGTTTTTT
.	15	TRBV2	TRBJ2-1	few	CASSVSSGSYNEQFF	TGTGCCAGCAGCGTAAGCAGCGGCTCCTACAATGAGCAGTTCTTC
TRBD2	17	TRBV5-1	TRBJ2-5	.	CASSLGWNGRADVTQYF	TGCGCCAGCAGCTTGGGATGGAACGGGAGGGCCGACGTGACCCAGTACTTC
.	16	TRBV5-2	TRBJ2-2	.	CASSPGTGRYTGELFF	TGTGCCAGCAGCCCAGGGACGGGGAGGTACACCGGGGAGCTGTTTTTT
.	13	TRBV12-5	TRBJ1-1	.	CASGLLYNTEAFF	TGTGCTAGTGGTTTGCTTTATAACACTGAAGCTTTCTTT
.	18	TRBV25-1	TRBJ2-1	.	CASSGAARGGLTYNEQFF	TGTGCCAGCAGTGGGGCCGCCCGCGGCGGACTCACCTACAATGAGCAGTTCTTC
.	16	TRBV28	TRBJ1-1	.	CASDNTGQLSRTEAFF	TGTGCCAGCGACAACACGGGGCAGCTGTCGCGAACTGAAGCTTTCTTT
TRBD2	17	TRBV9	TRBJ2-3	.	CASSDSWTSGSGNTQYF	TGTGCCAGCAGCGACAGTTGGACTAGCGGGAGCGGGAATACGCAGTATTTT
.	18	TRBV4-3	TRBJ1-1	few	CASSQEPPRGGFYTEAFF	TGCGCCAGCAGCCAAGAACCCCCACGCGGGGGTTTTTACACTGAAGCTTTCTTT
.	11	TRBV19	TRBJ2-3	.	CASYDNLTQYF	TGTGCCAGTTATGACAACCTTACGCAGTATTTT
TRBD2	14	TRBV30	TRBJ2-1	once	CACPAASGYNEQFF	TGTGCCTGTCCTGCGGCTAGCGGGTACAATGAGCAGTTCTTC
.	13	TRBV13	TRBJ2-2	once	CASSQGPTGELFF	TGTGCCAGCAGCCAGGGTCCCACCGGGGAGCTGTTTTTT
TRBD1	15	TRBV5-3	TRBJ2-5	.	CASSWTGGAGETQYF	TGTGCCAGCAGCTGGACAGGGGGCGCGGGGGAGACCCAGTACTTC
TRBD1	19	TRBV4-1	TRBJ2-6	once	CASSQVLRQGSSGANVLTF	TGCGCCAGCAGCCAAGTCCTACGACAGGGGAGCTCTGGGGCCAACGTCCTGACTTTC
TRBD1	13	TRBV6-6	TRBJ2-7	.	CASKRDRNYEQYF	TGTGCCAGCAAACGGGACAGAAACTACGAGCAGTACTTC
.	16	TRBV4-1	TRBJ1-4	.	CATAFPDSLTNEKLFF	TGCGCCACCGCATTTCCCGACAGTTTAACTAATGAAAAACTGTTTTTT
TRBD1	14	TRBV4-2	TRBJ2-3	.	CASSLTGGTDTQYF	TGTGCCAGCAGCCTGACAGGGGGCACAGATACGCAGTATTTT